The 14 T cell receptor beta chains below come from one sample, sequenced in a study of shared clonotypes between healthy human individuals. Assay: immunoSEQ multiplex PCR; the TCRdb copy retains only in-frame clones and omits some. The sample includes some 470,000 clones, about three quarters of them seen just once. The sequenced sample was PBMCs. These receptors were taken from a woman in her thirties or forties in good health. Some clones in this sample may be carry-over from other donors' samples.

This rearrangement joins TRBV28 to TRBJ1-1; D gene uncertain. CDR1 and CDR2 (germline): MDHEN, SYDVKM. V was trimmed by 5 bases and J by 5 bases, leaving 9 bases between them. The CDR3 length is 12 residues. CDR3 bases: TGTGCCAGCAGTCCCCCGCGTACTGAAGCTTTCTTT. Protein product: CASSPPRTEAFF.

The chain combines TRBV4-2 with TRBJ2-2; D is undetermined. The CDR3 sequence is 15 residues long. V was shortened by 1 base and J by 7 bases, with 13 bases between the two germline ends. Germline V CDR1 and CDR2: LGHNA, YNFKEQ. CDR3 DNA sequence: TGTGCCAGCAGCCAAGTATTAGGGAATGACGGGGAGCTGTTTTTT. Translated: CASSQVLGNDGELFF.

The rearrangement joins TRBV5-1 to TRBJ1-3; D is uncertain. This CDR3 region has 14 residues. CDR1 and CDR2 (germline): SGHRS, YFSETQ. The V gene lost 4 bases and the J gene lost 1 base, with 9 bases spanning the gap. The CDR3 DNA follows: TGCGCCAGCAGCCCGGAAGGGTCTGGAAACACCATATATTTT. Encoded protein: CASSPEGSGNTIYF.

This chain joins TRBV5-1 and TRBJ2-7, with 9 bases that match TRBD2. The CDR3 length is 13 residues. Trimming removed 0 bases from V and 6 bases from J; junction bases left unmatched: 1. CDR1 is SGHRS, CDR2 YFSETQ, per germline. The CDR3 here is CASSLVAGVEQYF. The CDR3 DNA is TGCGCCAGCAGCTTGGTAGCGGGAGTCGAGCAGTACTTC.

The gene calls are TRBV9 and TRBJ1-1; D remains ambiguous. The V end was cut by 1 base, the J end by 6 bases, with 10 bases between. The CDR3 runs to 13 residues. Germline V gives CDR1 SGDLS, CDR2 YYNGEE. CDR3 protein: CASSVRVGAEAFF. The DNA of the CDR3 is TGTGCCAGCAGCGTAAGGGTGGGCGCTGAAGCTTTCTTT.

About this clone itself: Other DNA variants within this sample encode the same CDR3. This rearrangement joins TRBV28 to TRBJ2-1; 12 bases align to TRBD2. CDR3 length: 16 residues. Trimming at V came to 4 bases and at J to 4 bases, leaving 5 bases not matched to a gene. Per the germline V gene, CDR1 is MDHEN and CDR2 is SYDVKM. In DNA, the CDR3 is TGTGCCAGCAGTTCTCCCGGGACTAGCGGGTACAATGAGCAGTTCTTC. Protein: CASSSPGTSGYNEQFF.

The gene calls are TRBV10-2 and TRBJ2-5; the match to TRBD2 covers 11 bases. The CDR3 length is 13 residues. With 7 bases clipped from V and 5 bases from J, the junction kept 3 bases outside the gene matches. Per germline, CDR1 WSHSY and CDR2 SAAADI. The CDR3 loop is CASKLAGGETQYF. The CDR3 DNA reads as TGCGCCAGCAAGCTAGCGGGAGGTGAGACCCAGTACTTC.

The gene calls are TRBV27 and TRBJ2-1; perhaps TRBD1 as D (6 bases). Germline CDR1 and CDR2: MNHEY and SMNVEV (reference sequence). This CDR3 region has 14 residues. The V end was cut by 2 bases, the J end by 7 bases, with 12 bases between. DNA for the CDR3: TGTGCCAGCAGTTTACAGGGGATGAGTAATGAGCAGTTCTTC. Protein sequence: CASSLQGMSNEQFF.

The chain combines TRBV28 with TRBJ1-1, with D possibly TRBD1 on 6 matching bases. Germline-derived CDR1 and CDR2 are MDHEN and SYDVKM. The CDR3 loop spans 13 amino acids. Trimming stripped 7 bases from V and 10 bases from J, with 19 bases between. The CDR3 sequence: CASTKTTGTRAFF. In DNA form, the CDR3 reads TGTGCCAGCACCAAGACGACAGGTACTCGAGCTTTCTTT.

This clone was observed a few times. The chain combines TRBV5-4 with TRBJ2-3, with D hard to call. Between the trimmed V and J ends, which lost 0 bases and 0 bases, there was a span of 8 bases. This CDR3 is built from 15 residues. Germline loops: CDR1 SGHNT, CDR2 YYREEE (reference sequence). CDR3 DNA: TGTGCCAGCAGCTTGGATACTACTAGCACAGATACGCAGTATTTT. Protein: CASSLDTTSTDTQYF. Looking up the rest from reference TRBV5-4 and TRBJ2-3 gives the full variable domain: ETGVTQSPTHLIKTRGQQVTLRCSSQSGHNTVSWYQQALGQGPQFIFQYYREEENGRGNFPPRFSGLQFPNYSSELNVNALELDDSALYLCASSLDTTSTDTQYFGPGTRLTVL.

This sequence joins TRBV29-1 and TRBJ1-1; 11 bases align to TRBD1. CDR1 SQVTM and CDR2 ANQGSEA come from the germline V gene. Trimming at V came to 6 bases and at J to 5 bases, leaving 11 bases not matched to a gene. The CDR3 contains 15 residues. CDR3 amino acids: CSVARDRGGGTEAFF. The DNA for the CDR3 is TGCAGCGTGGCCCGGGACAGGGGGGGAGGGACTGAAGCTTTCTTT.

This clone was picked up a small number of times. J is TRBJ2-2 and V is TRBV7-6; 8 nucleotides agree with TRBD2. The CDR3 spans 15 residues. V trimming: 7 bases; J trimming: 0 bases; junction bases outside the gene matches: 4. Per the germline V gene, CDR1 is SGHVS and CDR2 is FNYEAQ. CDR3 amino acids: CASKSGSANTGELFF. DNA for the CDR3: TGTGCCAGCAAGAGCGGGAGTGCGAACACCGGGGAGCTGTTTTTT.

In nucleotides, the CDR3 is TGTGCCAGCTATCAGCCCCAGCATTTT. As protein: CASYQPQHF. The V call is TRBV6-6, the J call TRBJ1-5; D is ambiguous. Per the germline V gene, CDR1 is MNHNY and CDR2 is SVGAGI (reference sequence). V gave up 8 bases and J gave up 5 bases, with 1 base separating them. This CDR3 region has 9 residues.

This clone occurred many times. The chain employs TRBV4-3 and TRBJ2-2, with TRBD2 identical over 10 bases. CDR3 length: 16 residues. Germline V gives CDR1 LGHNA, CDR2 YSLEER. V shed 7 bases, J shed 4 bases, and the junction held 9 bases outside the gene matches. CDR3 residues: CASTPKSGRATGELFF. In DNA, the CDR3 is TGCGCCAGCACCCCCAAGAGCGGGAGGGCCACCGGGGAGCTGTTTTTT.